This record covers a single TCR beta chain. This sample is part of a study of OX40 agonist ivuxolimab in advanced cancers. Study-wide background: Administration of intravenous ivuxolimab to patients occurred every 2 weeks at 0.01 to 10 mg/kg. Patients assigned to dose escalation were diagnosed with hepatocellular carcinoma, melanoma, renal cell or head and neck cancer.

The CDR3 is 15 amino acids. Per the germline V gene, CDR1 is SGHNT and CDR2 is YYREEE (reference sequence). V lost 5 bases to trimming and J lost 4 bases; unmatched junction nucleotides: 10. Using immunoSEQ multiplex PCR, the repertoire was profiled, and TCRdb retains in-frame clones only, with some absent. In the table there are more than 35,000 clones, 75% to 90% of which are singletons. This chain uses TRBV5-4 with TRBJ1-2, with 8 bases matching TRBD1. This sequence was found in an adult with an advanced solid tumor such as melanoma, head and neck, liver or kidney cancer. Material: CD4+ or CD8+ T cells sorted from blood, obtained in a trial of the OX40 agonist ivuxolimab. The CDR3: CASRYAGGYGYGYTF. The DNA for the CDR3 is TGTGCCAGCAGGTACGCAGGGGGCTACGGCTATGGCTACACCTTC.